The clone carrying this T cell receptor (beta chain) was counted many times. The target antigen is unknown. MiXCR was run by TCRdb on the RT-PCR reads, yielding one entry per CDR3 protein. The data show hundreds of thousands of distinct CDR3 sequences, 15% to 20% seen once. These data are taken from a study of response to subunit inactivated influenza vaccine. Findings and limits, study-wide: Authors suggested few new T cells are recruited by each seasonal influenza vaccination.

Germline V gene data show CDR1 as ENHRY and CDR2 as SYGVKD. V was cut by 8 bases and J by 4 bases, with 11 bases left in between. The CDR3 is made up of 13 amino acids. The sequencing here drew on CD4+ T cells sorted from PBMCs, taken less than 25 months after vaccination. The TCR sequence derives from a man between 50 and 75 years old who received an inactivated influenza vaccine. This chain uses TRBV10-3 with TRBJ2-2; D possibly uses TRBD1 or TRBD2 (5 bases each). The CDR3 here is CAIRAGSTGELFF. The DNA of the CDR3 is TGTGCCATCCGCGCAGGGAGCACCGGGGAGCTGTTTTTT.